A single sample is the source of the 20 T cell receptor beta chains below, sequenced in a study of T cell responses to AZD1222 COVID-19 vaccine. Assay used: immunoSEQ multiplex PCR; TCRdb lists only in-frame clones, some missing. Among fewer than 200,000 clones listed, 75% to 90% were seen once. The specimen was peripheral blood, collected on day 0 of AZD1222 vaccination. These receptor sequences come from an adult in good health.

The chain has TRBV5-1 and TRBJ1-2, with D possibly TRBD1 on 6 matching bases. Looked up from germline, CDR1 is SGHRS and CDR2 is YFSETQ. Trimming removed 2 bases from V and 6 bases from J, with 14 bases in between. The length of the CDR3 is 14 residues. CDR3 sequence (DNA): TGCGCCAGCAGCTTAACACAGGGTGTGGATGGCTACACCTTC. Translation gives CASSLTQGVDGYTF.

The CDR3 nucleotides are TGTGCCTGGAGTGTAACGGGAAGCTCCTACGAGCAGTACTTC. It yields the protein CAWSVTGSSYEQYF. The rearrangement links TRBV30 to TRBJ2-7, with D possibly TRBD2 on 5 matching bases. V was clipped by 0 bases and J by 0 bases, with 9 bases between them. CDR3 length equals 14 residues. Looked up from germline, CDR1 is GTSNPN and CDR2 is SVGIG (reference sequence).

This chain links TRBV28 with TRBJ2-6; D is unclear. Trimming removed 6 bases at V and 3 bases at J, with 15 bases between. Germline lookup yields CDR1 MDHEN and CDR2 SYDVKM. The CDR3 runs 16 residues. CDR3 residues: CASSLPKGVGANVLTF. The CDR3 DNA is TGTGCCAGCAGCCTCCCAAAGGGTGTTGGGGCCAACGTCCTGACTTTC.

This clone was seen a handful of times. This chain uses TRBV10-3 with TRBJ1-6; the D is unclear. Trimming shortened V by 3 bases and J by 3 bases, and 12 bases separated the two germline ends. Germline lookup yields CDR1 ENHRY and CDR2 SYGVKD. The CDR3 loop spans 16 amino acids. CDR3 DNA sequence: TGTGCCATCAGTGATGCAGGCTTGATCTATAATTCACCCCTCCACTTT. It specifies CAISDAGLIYNSPLHF.

The V and J genes are TRBV9 and TRBJ2-3, with D tentatively TRBD2 (7 bases). Germline V gene data show CDR1 as SGDLS and CDR2 as YYNGEE. V was clipped by 3 bases and J by 5 bases, with 13 bases between them. The CDR3 runs 14 residues. The CDR3 nucleotides read TGTGCCAGCAGCGGAGGGGGGGGGCAAGATACGCAGTATTTT. It codes for CASSGGGGQDTQYF.

This clone was seen only a few times. The V call is TRBV7-2, the J call TRBJ1-3; D perhaps matches TRBD1 (6 bases). Per the germline V gene, CDR1 is SGHTA and CDR2 is FQGNSA. This CDR3 comprises 16 residues. Trimming pared 2 bases from V and 0 bases from J, leaving 11 bases between. Written as DNA, the CDR3 is TGTGCCAGCAGCTTAAGTCAGGGGAGCTCTGGAAACACCATATATTTT. Translation: CASSLSQGSSGNTIYF.

The chain couples TRBV19 to TRBJ2-3; D remains ambiguous. Germline V gives CDR1 LNHDA, CDR2 SQIVND (reference sequence). The CDR3 totals 14 residues. V lost 6 bases, J lost 0 bases, and 10 bases lay in between. The CDR3 DNA follows: TGTGCCAGTAGGGGCCGAACTAGCACAGATACGCAGTATTTT. Translation: CASRGRTSTDTQYF.

The chain combines TRBV11-3 with TRBJ2-1; 8 bases are shared with TRBD2. Trimming removed 5 bases from V and 7 bases from J; junction bases left unmatched: 7. From germline, CDR1 is SGHNT and CDR2 YENEEA. This CDR3 is 14 amino acids long. The CDR3 loop reads CASSPPGGGNEQFF. The CDR3 nucleotides are TGTGCCAGCAGCCCACCGGGGGGGGGTAATGAGCAGTTCTTC.

The rearrangement uses TRBV5-1 and TRBJ2-4, with 8 bases identical to TRBD1. V trimming: 4 bases; J trimming: 5 bases; junction bases outside the gene matches: 8. This CDR3 has 15 amino acids. Germline-derived CDR1 and CDR2 are SGHRS and YFSETQ. CDR3 in amino acids: CASSPTGARENIQYF. CDR3 nucleotides: TGCGCCAGCAGCCCGACAGGGGCGAGGGAAAACATTCAGTACTTC.

This chain links TRBV29-1 with TRBJ1-1; D is perhaps TRBD1 (5 bases). The CDR3 extends over 13 amino acids. Germline loops: CDR1 SQVTM, CDR2 ANQGSEA. Trimming stripped 6 bases from V and 1 base from J, with 12 bases between. DNA for the CDR3: TGCAGCGTGAGTACAGGTCAGAACACTGAAGCTTTCTTT. Translating gives CSVSTGQNTEAFF. The variable domain in full, with the rest retrieved from reference TRBV29-1 and TRBJ1-1, is SAVISQKPSRDICQRGTSLTIQCQVDSQVTMMFWYRQQPGQSLTLIATANQGSEATYESGFVIDKFPISRPNLTFSTLTVSNMSPEDSSIYLCSVSTGQNTEAFFGQGTRLTVV.

CDR3 bases: TGTGCCAGCAGAGGCGGAAACCAAGAGACCCAGTACTTC. It yields the protein CASRGGNQETQYF. The rearrangement links TRBV28 to TRBJ2-5; D uncertain. The CDR3 has 13 residues. The V end lost 6 bases, the J end lost 0 bases, and 8 bases lay between the germline ends. The V gene's germline CDR1 is MDHEN and CDR2 SYDVKM.

This clone appeared a single time. The rearrangement uses TRBV9 and TRBJ2-3, with D unclear. Germline values: CDR1 SGDLS, CDR2 YYNGEE. Trimming took off 4 bases at V and 5 bases at J, with 11 bases between the two ends. CDR3 size: 13 residues. DNA of the CDR3: TGTGCCAGCAGCACCCAGTGGGGAGATACGCAGTATTTT. This gives the protein CASSTQWGDTQYF.

The J gene is TRBJ2-3, the V gene TRBV5-4; possible D gene TRBD2, 5 bases. CDR1 is SGHNT and CDR2 is YYREEE in the germline V gene (reference sequence). The CDR3 length is 12 residues. Trimming cost V 1 base and J 6 bases, with 6 bases left between them. The CDR3 loop is CASSLRGDTQYF. DNA of the CDR3: TGTGCCAGCAGCTTGAGAGGGGATACGCAGTATTTT.

The chain couples TRBV5-6 to TRBJ2-7, with 13 bases lining up with TRBD2. Germline values: CDR1 SGHDT, CDR2 YYEEEE. The V and J ends lost 1 base and 4 bases, in that order; junction bases with no gene match: 2. CDR3 length equals 15 residues. The CDR3 here is CASSLTSGGVYEQYF. In nucleotides, the CDR3 is TGTGCCAGCAGCTTGACTAGCGGGGGGGTATACGAGCAGTACTTC. The complete variable domain, with remaining parts taken from reference TRBV5-6 and TRBJ2-7, reads DAGVTQSPTHLIKTRGQQVTLRCSPKSGHDTVSWYQQALGQGPQFIFQYYEEEERQRGNFPDRFSGHQFPNYSSELNVNALLLGDSALYLCASSLTSGGVYEQYFGPGTRLTVT.

The chain couples TRBV3-1 (or the pseudogene TRBV3-2) to TRBJ2-7; D not resolved. Germline-derived CDR1 and CDR2 are LGHDT and YNNKEL (reference sequence). The CDR3 has 13 amino acids. With 3 bases removed from V and 0 bases from J, the gap between germline ends came to 6 bases. For the CDR3, the DNA is TGTGCCAGCAGCCAGGTTTACTCCTACGAGCAGTACTTC. This codes for CASSQVYSYEQYF.

The chain carries TRBV4-3 and TRBJ1-1, with 8 bases that match TRBD1. Germline CDR1 and CDR2: LGHNA and YSLEER. The CDR3 has 16 residues. After removal of 0 bases from V and 4 bases from J, the junction contained 7 bases not matched to a gene. The CDR3 reads CASSQDIGQGITEAFF. As DNA, the CDR3 is TGCGCCAGCAGCCAAGATATCGGACAGGGAATCACTGAAGCTTTCTTT.

This chain joins TRBV30 and TRBJ2-5; 8 bases line up with TRBD2. Germline CDR1 reads GTSNPN; CDR2 reads SVGIG (reference sequence). The CDR3 runs to 14 residues. V was clipped by 4 bases and J by 1 base; unmatched bases: 5. The CDR3 is CAWTPGTSQETQYF. In nucleotides, the CDR3 is TGTGCCTGGACCCCCGGGACTAGCCAAGAGACCCAGTACTTC.

This clone was recorded only once. V usage is TRBV11-3 and J usage is TRBJ1-1; 7 bases match TRBD1. This CDR3 region has 13 residues. The germline V gene has CDR1 SGHNT and CDR2 YENEEA. Trimming cost V 5 bases and J 4 bases; bases outside gene matches: 4. CDR3 DNA: TGTGCCAGCAGCCCGACAGGGCCCACTGAAGCTTTCTTT. This translates into CASSPTGPTEAFF.

The chain employs TRBV28 and TRBJ2-6; D is possibly TRBD1 (6 bases). Trimming cost V 6 bases and J 12 bases, with 21 bases left between them. The CDR3 covers 15 residues. Germline values: CDR1 MDHEN, CDR2 SYDVKM. CDR3 residues: CASSLQTGLNGVLTF. The CDR3 coding sequence is TGTGCCAGCAGCCTCCAGACAGGACTCAACGGCGTCCTGACTTTC.

The chain joins TRBV28 to TRBJ1-5; possible D gene TRBD1, 6 bases. From germline, CDR1 is MDHEN and CDR2 SYDVKM. The V end lost 5 bases, the J end lost 4 bases, and 9 bases lay between the germline ends. This CDR3 comprises 13 residues. The CDR3 protein is CASSGQFNQPQHF. DNA for the CDR3: TGTGCCAGCAGTGGACAGTTTAATCAGCCCCAGCATTTT. Supplemented by reference TRBV28 and TRBJ1-5, the full variable domain reads DVKVTQSSRYLVKRTGEKVFLECVQDMDHENMFWYRQDPGLGLRLIYFSYDVKMKEKGDIPEGYSVSREKKERFSLILESASTNQTSMYLCASSGQFNQPQHFGDGTRLSIL.